A single sample is the source of the 2 T cell receptor beta chains below, sequenced in a study of T cells in tumors after PD-1 blockade. Sequencing was performed with immunoSEQ multiplex PCR; in TCRdb, only in-frame clones are kept and a portion is missing. The data hold 45,000 to 60,000 clones, with 60% to 80% observed a single time. Source: PBMCs, taken before anti-PD-1 treatment. All receptors derive from a human donor with basal cell carcinoma.

This rearrangement joins TRBV7-9 to TRBJ1-2; D is unresolved. CDR1 is SEHNR, CDR2 FQNEAQ, per germline (reference sequence). This CDR3 comprises 15 residues. The germline V and J ends were trimmed by 3 bases and 5 bases, with 16 bases remaining between them. DNA of the CDR3: TGTGCCAGCAGCTTTCCCCCGGGCCACGGGTATGGCTACACCTTC. Protein product: CASSFPPGHGYGYTF.

The genes are TRBV3-1 (or the pseudogene TRBV3-2) and TRBJ1-2; D is possibly TRBD1 (5 bases). V shed 0 bases and J shed 3 bases, with 17 bases lying between them. Germline V lookup: CDR1 LGHDT, CDR2 YNNKEL (reference sequence). The CDR3 spans 17 residues. The CDR3 DNA reads as TGTGCCAGCAGCCAAGATAGAAGGCGGGGGTCGGACTATGGCTACACCTTC. This codes for CASSQDRRRGSDYGYTF.